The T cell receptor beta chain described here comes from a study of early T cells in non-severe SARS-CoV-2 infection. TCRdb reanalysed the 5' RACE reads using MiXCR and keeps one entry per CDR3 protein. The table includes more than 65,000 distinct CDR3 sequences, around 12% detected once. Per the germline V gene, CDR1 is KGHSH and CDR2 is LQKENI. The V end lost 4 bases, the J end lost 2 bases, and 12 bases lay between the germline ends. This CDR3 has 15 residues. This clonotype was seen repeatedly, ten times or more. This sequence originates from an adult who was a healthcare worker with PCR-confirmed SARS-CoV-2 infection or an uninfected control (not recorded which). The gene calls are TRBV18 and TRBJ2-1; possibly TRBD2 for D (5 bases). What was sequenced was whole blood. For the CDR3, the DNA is TGTGCCAGCTCACTTGGACTCCTCCCCTACAATGAGCAGTTCTTC. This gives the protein CASSLGLLPYNEQFF.